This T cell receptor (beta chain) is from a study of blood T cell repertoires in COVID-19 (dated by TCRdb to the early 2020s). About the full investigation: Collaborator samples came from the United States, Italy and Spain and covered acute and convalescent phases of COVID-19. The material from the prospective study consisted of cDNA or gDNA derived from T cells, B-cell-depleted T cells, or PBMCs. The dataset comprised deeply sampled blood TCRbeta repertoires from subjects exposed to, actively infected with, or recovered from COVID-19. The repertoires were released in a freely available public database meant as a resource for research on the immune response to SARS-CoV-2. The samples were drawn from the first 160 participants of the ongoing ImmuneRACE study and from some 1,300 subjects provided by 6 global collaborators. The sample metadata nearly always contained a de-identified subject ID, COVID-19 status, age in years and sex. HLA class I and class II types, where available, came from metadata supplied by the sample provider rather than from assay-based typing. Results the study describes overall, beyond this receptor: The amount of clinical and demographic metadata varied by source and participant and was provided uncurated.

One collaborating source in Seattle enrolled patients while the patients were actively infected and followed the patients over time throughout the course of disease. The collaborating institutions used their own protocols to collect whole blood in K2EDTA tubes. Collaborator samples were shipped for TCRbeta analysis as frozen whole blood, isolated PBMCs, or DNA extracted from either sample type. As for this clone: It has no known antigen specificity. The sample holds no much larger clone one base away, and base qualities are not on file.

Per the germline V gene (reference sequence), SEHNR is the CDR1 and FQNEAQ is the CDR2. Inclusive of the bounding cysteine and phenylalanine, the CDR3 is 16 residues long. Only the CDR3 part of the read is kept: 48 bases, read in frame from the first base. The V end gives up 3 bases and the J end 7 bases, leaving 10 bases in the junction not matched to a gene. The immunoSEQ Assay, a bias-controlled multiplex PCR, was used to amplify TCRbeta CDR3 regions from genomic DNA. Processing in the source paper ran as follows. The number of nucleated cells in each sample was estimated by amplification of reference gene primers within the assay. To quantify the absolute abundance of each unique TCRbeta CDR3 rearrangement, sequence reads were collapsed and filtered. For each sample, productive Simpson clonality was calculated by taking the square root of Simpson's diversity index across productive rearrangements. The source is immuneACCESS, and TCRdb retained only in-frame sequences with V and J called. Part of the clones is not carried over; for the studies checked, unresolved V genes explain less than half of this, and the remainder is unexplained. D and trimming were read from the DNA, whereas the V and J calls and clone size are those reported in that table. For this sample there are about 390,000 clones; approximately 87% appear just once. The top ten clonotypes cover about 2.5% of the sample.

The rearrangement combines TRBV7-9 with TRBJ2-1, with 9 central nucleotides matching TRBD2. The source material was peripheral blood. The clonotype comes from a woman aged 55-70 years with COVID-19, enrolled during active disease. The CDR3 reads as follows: CASSFLRGGRINEQFF. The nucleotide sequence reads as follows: TGTGCCAGCAGCTTCCTGCGGGGGGGCCGTATAAATGAGCAGTTCTTC.